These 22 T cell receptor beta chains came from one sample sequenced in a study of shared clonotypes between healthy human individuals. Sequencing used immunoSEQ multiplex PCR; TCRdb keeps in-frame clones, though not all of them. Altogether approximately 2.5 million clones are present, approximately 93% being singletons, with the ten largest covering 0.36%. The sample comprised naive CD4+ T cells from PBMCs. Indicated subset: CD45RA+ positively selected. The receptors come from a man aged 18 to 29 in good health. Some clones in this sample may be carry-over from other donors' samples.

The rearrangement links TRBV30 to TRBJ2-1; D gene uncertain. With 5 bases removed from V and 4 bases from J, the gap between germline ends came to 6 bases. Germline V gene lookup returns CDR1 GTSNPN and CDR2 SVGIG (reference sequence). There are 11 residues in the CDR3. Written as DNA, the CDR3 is TGTGCCTGGGCGGAGTACAATGAGCAGTTCTTC. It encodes CAWAEYNEQFF.

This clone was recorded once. In nucleotides, the CDR3 is TGTGCCACAGGGGGACAACCTGCTAACTATGGCTACACCTTC. Protein product: CATGGQPANYGYTF. The gene calls are TRBV15 and TRBJ1-2, with D possibly matching TRBD1 (6 bases). The CDR3 covers 14 residues. Trimming removed 9 bases from V and 0 bases from J, with 14 bases in between. The germline V gene encodes CDR1 LNHNV and CDR2 YYDKDF (reference sequence). Supplemented by reference TRBV15 and TRBJ1-2, the full variable domain reads DAMVIQNPRYQVTQFGKPVTLSCSQTLNHNVMYWYQQKSSQAPKLLFHYYDKDFNNEADTPDNFQSRRPNTSFCFLDIRSPGLGDTAMYLCATGGQPANYGYTFGSGTRLTVV.

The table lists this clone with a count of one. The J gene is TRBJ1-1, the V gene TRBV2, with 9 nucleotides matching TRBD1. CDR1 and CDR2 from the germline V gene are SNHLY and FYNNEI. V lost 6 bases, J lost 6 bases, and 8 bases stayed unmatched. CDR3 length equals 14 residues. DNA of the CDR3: TGTGCCAGCAGATCTGGGACAGGGCTTCCTGAAGCTTTCTTT. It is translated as CASRSGTGLPEAFF. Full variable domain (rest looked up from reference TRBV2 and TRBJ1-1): EPEVTQTPSHQVTQMGQEVILRCVPISNHLYFYWYRQILGQKVEFLVSFYNNEISEKSEIFDDQFSVERPDGSNFTLKIRSTKLEDSAMYFCASRSGTGLPEAFFGQGTRLTVV.

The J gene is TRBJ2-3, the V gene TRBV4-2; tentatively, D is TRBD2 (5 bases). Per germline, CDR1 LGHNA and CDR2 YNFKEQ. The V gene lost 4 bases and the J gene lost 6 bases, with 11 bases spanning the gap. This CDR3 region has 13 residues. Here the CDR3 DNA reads TGTGCCAGCAGCCGGGCGGAGGCGGATACGCAGTATTTT. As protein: CASSRAEADTQYF.

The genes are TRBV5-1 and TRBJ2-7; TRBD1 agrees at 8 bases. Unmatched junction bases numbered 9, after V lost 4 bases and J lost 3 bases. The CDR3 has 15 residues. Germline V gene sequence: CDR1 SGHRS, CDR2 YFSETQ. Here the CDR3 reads CASSVRWGQDYEQYF. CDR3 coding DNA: TGCGCCAGCAGCGTGAGGTGGGGACAGGACTACGAGCAGTACTTC.

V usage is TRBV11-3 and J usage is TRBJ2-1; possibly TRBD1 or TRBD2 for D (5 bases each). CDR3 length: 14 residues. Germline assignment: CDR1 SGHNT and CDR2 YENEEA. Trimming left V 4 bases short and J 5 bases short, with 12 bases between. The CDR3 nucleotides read TGTGCCAGCAGCTCCAGGGACGCAAACAATGAGCAGTTCTTC. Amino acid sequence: CASSSRDANNEQFF.

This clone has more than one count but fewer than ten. CDR3 coding DNA: TGTGCCAGCACGGATCGACGGACAGTTATCCACGAGCAGTACTTC. It encodes CASTDRRTVIHEQYF. V usage is TRBV7-9 and J usage is TRBJ2-7; a possible D gene is TRBD1 (6 bases). CDR1 is SEHNR and CDR2 is FQNEAQ in the germline V gene (reference sequence). This CDR3 spans 15 amino acids. With 7 bases removed from V and 5 bases from J, the gap between germline ends came to 21 bases.

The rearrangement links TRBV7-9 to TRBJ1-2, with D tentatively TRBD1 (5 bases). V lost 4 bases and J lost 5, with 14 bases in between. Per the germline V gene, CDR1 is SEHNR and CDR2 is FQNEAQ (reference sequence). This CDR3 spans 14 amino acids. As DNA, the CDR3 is TGTGCCAGCAGCTCGACCGGGACGGCTTATGGCTACACCTTC. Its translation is CASSSTGTAYGYTF.

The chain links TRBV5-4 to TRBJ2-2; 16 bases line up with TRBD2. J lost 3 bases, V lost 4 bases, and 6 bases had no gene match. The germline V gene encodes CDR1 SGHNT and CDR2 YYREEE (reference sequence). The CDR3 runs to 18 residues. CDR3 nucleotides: TGTGCCAGCAGCAGGGGACTAGCGGGAGGGCCGGACACCGGGGAGCTGTTTTTT. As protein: CASSRGLAGGPDTGELFF.

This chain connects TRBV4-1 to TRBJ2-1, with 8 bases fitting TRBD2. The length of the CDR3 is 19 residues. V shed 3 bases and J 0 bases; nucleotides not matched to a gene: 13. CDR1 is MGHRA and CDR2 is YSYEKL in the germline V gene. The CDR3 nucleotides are TGCGCCAGCAGCCACGCGACTGGCGGGAGGAACCCCTCCTACAATGAGCAGTTCTTC. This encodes CASSHATGGRNPSYNEQFF.

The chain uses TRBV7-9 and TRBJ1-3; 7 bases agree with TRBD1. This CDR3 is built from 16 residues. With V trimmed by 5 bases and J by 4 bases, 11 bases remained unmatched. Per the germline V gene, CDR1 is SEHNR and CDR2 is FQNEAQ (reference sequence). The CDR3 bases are TGTGCCAGCAGCCCGTCCAGGGGGTACGGAGGAAACACCATATATTTT. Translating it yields CASSPSRGYGGNTIYF.

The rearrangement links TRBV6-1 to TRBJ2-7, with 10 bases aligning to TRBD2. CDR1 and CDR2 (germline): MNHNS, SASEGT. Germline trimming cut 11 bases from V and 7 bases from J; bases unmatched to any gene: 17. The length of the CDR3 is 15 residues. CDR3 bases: TGTGCCGCCACTAACCTAGCGGGAGCACAGGGGGAGCAGTACTTC. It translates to CAATNLAGAQGEQYF.

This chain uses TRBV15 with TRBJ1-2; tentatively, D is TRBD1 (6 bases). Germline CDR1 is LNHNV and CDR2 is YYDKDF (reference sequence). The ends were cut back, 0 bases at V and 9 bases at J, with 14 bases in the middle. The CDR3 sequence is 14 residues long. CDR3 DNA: TGTGCCACCAGCAGAGATTTGGGGGCTAAGAGCTACACCTTC. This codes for CATSRDLGAKSYTF. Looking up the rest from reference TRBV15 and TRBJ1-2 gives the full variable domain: DAMVIQNPRYQVTQFGKPVTLSCSQTLNHNVMYWYQQKSSQAPKLLFHYYDKDFNNEADTPDNFQSRRPNTSFCFLDIRSPGLGDTAMYLCATSRDLGAKSYTFGSGTRLTVV.

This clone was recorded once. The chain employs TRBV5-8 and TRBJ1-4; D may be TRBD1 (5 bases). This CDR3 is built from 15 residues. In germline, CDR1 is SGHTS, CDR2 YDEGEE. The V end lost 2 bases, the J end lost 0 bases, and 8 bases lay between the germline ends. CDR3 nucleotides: TGTGCCAGCAGCTTATGGGGACCAACTAATGAAAAACTGTTTTTT. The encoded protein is CASSLWGPTNEKLFF.

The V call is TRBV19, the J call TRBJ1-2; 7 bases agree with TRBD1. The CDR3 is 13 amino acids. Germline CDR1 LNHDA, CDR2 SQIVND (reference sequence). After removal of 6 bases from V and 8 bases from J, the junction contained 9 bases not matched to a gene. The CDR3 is CASRSTGVGGYTF. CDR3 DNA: TGTGCCAGTAGGAGTACAGGGGTTGGAGGCTACACCTTC.

CDR3 sequence (DNA): TGTGCCAGCAGCTCTTCAAGACTCAATACGCAGTATTTT. It is translated as CASSSSRLNTQYF. J is TRBJ2-3 and V is TRBV11-2; D is ambiguous. CDR1 and CDR2 (germline): SGHAT, FQNNGV. V was cut by 4 bases and J by 7 bases, with 12 bases left in between. The CDR3 spans 13 residues.

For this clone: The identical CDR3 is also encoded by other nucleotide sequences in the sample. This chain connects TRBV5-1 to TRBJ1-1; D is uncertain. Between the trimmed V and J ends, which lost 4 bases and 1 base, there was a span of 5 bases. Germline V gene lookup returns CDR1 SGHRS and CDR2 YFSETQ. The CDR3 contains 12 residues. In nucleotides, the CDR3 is TGCGCCAGCAGCCTAAGGAACACTGAAGCTTTCTTT. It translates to CASSLRNTEAFF.

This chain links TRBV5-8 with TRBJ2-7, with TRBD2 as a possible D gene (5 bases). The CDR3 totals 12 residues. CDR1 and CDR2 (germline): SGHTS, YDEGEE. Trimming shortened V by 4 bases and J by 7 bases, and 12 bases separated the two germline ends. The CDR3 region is CASSPSPGEQYF. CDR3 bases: TGTGCCAGCAGCCCGTCCCCGGGAGAGCAGTACTTC. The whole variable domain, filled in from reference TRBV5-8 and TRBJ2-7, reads EAGVTQSPTHLIKTRGQQATLRCSPISGHTSVYWYQQALGLGLQFLLWYDEGEERNRGNFPPRFSGRQFPNYSSELNVNALELEDSALYLCASSPSPGEQYFGPGTRLTVT.

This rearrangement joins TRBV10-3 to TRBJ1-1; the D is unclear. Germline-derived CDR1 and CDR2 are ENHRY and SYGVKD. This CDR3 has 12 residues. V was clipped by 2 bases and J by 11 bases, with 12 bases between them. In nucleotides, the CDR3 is TGTGCCATCAGTGAGCCCGAACGGGTGGCTTTCTTT. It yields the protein CAISEPERVAFF.

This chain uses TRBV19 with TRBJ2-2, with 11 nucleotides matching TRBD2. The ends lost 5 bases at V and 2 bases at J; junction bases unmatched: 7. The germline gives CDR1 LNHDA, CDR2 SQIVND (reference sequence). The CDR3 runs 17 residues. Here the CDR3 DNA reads TGTGCCAGTAGTCCGTGGGGACTAGCGGCAAACACCGGGGAGCTGTTTTTT. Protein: CASSPWGLAANTGELFF.

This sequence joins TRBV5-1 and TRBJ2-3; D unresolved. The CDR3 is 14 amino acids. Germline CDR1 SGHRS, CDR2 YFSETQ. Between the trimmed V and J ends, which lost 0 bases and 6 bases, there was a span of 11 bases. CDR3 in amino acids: CASSLGDPRDTQYF. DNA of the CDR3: TGCGCCAGCAGCTTGGGAGACCCGAGGGATACGCAGTATTTT.

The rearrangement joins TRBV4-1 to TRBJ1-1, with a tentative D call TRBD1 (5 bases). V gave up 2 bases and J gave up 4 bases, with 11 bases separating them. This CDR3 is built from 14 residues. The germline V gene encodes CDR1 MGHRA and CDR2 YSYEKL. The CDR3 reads CASSQSGWSTEAFF. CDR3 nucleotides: TGCGCCAGCAGCCAATCAGGGTGGAGCACTGAAGCTTTCTTT.